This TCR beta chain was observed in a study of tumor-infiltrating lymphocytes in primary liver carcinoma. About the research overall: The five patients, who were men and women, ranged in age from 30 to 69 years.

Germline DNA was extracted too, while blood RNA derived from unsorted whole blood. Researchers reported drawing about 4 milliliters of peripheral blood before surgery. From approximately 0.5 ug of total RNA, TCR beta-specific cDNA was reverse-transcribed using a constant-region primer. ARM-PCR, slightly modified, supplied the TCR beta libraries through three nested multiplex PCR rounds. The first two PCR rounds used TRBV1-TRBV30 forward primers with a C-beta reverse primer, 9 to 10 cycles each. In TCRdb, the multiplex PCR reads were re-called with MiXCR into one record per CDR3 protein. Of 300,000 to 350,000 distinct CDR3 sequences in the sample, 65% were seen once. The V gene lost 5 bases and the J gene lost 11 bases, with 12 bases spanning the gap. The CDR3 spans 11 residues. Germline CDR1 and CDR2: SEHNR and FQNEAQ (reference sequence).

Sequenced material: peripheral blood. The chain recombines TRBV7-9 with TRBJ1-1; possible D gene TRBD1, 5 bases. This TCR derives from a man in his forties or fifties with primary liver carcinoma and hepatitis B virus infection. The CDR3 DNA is TGTGCCAGCAGCCCTATTGGGGCCGCTTTCTTT. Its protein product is CASSPIGAAFF. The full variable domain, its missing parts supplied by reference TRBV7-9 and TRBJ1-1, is DTGVSQNPRHKITKRGQNVTFRCDPISEHNRLYWYRQTLGQGPEFLTYFQNEAQLEKSRLLSDRFSAERPKGSFSTLEIQRTEQGDSAMYLCASSPIGAAFFGQGTRLTVV.